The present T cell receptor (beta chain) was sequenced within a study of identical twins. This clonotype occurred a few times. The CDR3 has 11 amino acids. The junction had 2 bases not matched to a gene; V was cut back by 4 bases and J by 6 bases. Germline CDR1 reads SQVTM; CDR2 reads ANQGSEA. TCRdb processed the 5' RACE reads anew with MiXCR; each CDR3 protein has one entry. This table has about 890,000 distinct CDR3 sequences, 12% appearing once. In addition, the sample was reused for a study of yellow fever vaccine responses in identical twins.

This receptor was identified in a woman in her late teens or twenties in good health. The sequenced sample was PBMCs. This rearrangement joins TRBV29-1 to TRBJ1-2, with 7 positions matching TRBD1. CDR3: CSVAGGDGYTF. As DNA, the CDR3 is TGCAGCGTTGCAGGGGGGGATGGCTACACCTTC.